The 28 T cell receptor beta chains given below trace back to one sample, sequenced in a study of graft-versus-host responses after intestinal transplantation. TCRdb's table, derived via immunoSEQ multiplex PCR, lists solely in-frame clones and lacks some. Of fewer than 13,000 clones in the sample, 25% to 30% were seen once. The sample consisted of alloreactive CD4+ T cells from a mixed lymphocyte reaction culture, taken before intestinal transplant. Subset given: CFSE-low proliferating T cells sorted from roughly six-day pre-transplant mixed lymphocyte reaction (GvH or HvG direction). All receptors derive from a human patient who received an intestinal transplant.

V and J are TRBV4-1 and TRBJ1-2; perhaps TRBD1 as D (6 bases). Germline CDR1 is MGHRA and CDR2 is YSYEKL. The CDR3 totals 15 residues. The V end lost 2 bases, the J end lost 2 bases, and 12 bases lay between the germline ends. DNA of the CDR3: TGCGCCAGCAGCCAACTTCCAGGGGAGAACTATGGCTACACCTTC. It yields the protein CASSQLPGENYGYTF.

This clone was counted between two and nine times. The V gene is TRBV6-6, the J gene TRBJ2-2; 7 bases line up with TRBD2. Germline V gives CDR1 MNHNY, CDR2 SVGAGI (reference sequence). V gave up 3 bases and J gave up 5 bases; unmatched junction bases: 6. The CDR3 runs 15 residues. CDR3 sequence (DNA): TGTGCCAGCAGTTATGGGGGGGGGAATACCGGGGAGCTGTTTTTT. Translation: CASSYGGGNTGELFF.

The CDR3 DNA reads as TGTGCCAGCAGCTTACCGGGGGAACAAGGCTATGAGCAGTTCTTC. Translated: CASSLPGEQGYEQFF. The chain links TRBV7-2 to TRBJ2-1; D possibly corresponds to TRBD2 (6 bases). The CDR3 is 15 amino acids. CDR1 and CDR2 from the germline V gene are SGHTA and FQGNSA. Trimming took off 2 bases at V and 8 bases at J, with 16 bases between the two ends. The variable domain in full, completed from reference TRBV7-2 and TRBJ2-1, reads GAGVSQSPSNKVTEKGKDVELRCDPISGHTALYWYRQSLGQGLEFLIYFQGNSAPDKSGLPSDRFSAERTGGSVSTLTIQRTQQEDSAVYLCASSLPGEQGYEQFFGPGTRLTVL.

This clone is categorized as medium-sized. The J gene is TRBJ2-7, the V gene TRBV18, with a possible D match to TRBD2 (5 bases). Germline V gives CDR1 KGHSH, CDR2 LQKENI. Trimming shortened V by 6 bases and J by 3 bases, and 21 bases separated the two germline ends. The CDR3 is made up of 16 amino acids. In DNA, the CDR3 is TGTGCCAGCTCTCACTACCCGGATTGGAGGAACTACGAGCAGTACTTC. As protein: CASSHYPDWRNYEQYF.

This clone rates as medium-sized. This sequence joins TRBV19 and TRBJ1-2, with no clear D. The CDR3 spans 13 residues. Looked up from germline, CDR1 is LNHDA and CDR2 is SQIVND (reference sequence). The ends were cut back, 3 bases at V and 4 bases at J, with 9 bases in the middle. CDR3 sequence: CASSIGQIYGYTF. The CDR3 coding sequence is TGTGCCAGTAGTATCGGGCAGATCTATGGCTACACCTTC.

By share of the sample, this clone is medium-sized. V gene TRBV6-7 combines with J gene TRBJ2-5; TRBD2 matches 11 bases. TRBV6-7 is an ORF; its function is uncertain. This CDR3 has 16 amino acids. The J segment lost 2 bases and the V segment lost 6 bases, leaving 8 bases of the junction unmatched. CDR3 sequence: CASRLRLAGSQETQYF. The CDR3 DNA reads TGTGCCAGCAGACTAAGACTAGCGGGGTCACAAGAGACCCAGTACTTC.

This clone is termed medium-sized. The rearrangement joins TRBV4-2 to TRBJ1-3; 8 bases align to TRBD1. The germline V gene has CDR1 LGHNA and CDR2 YNFKEQ. With 5 bases clipped from V and 4 bases from J, the junction kept 10 bases outside the gene matches. CDR3 length: 16 residues. CDR3 nucleotide sequence: TGTGCCAGCAGCAACAACGGACAGGGAGTAGGAAACACCATATATTTT. Translated: CASSNNGQGVGNTIYF.

The chain carries TRBV20-1 and TRBJ2-1; D remains ambiguous. The CDR3 length is 11 residues. The germline V gene has CDR1 DFQATT and CDR2 SNEGSKA (reference sequence). The CDR3 spells CGQLSYNEQFF. CDR3 coding DNA: TGCGGTCAGTTATCCTACAATGAGCAGTTCTTC.

The CDR3 loop is CSVEGVGETYNEQFF. Here the CDR3 DNA reads TGCAGCGTTGAAGGCGTTGGAGAGACCTACAATGAGCAGTTCTTC. The chain couples TRBV29-1 to TRBJ2-1; D not resolved. The ends were cut back, 1 base at V and 2 bases at J, with 12 bases in the middle. The CDR3 is 15 residues long. In germline, CDR1 is SQVTM, CDR2 ANQGSEA.

The rearrangement uses TRBV4-1 and TRBJ2-7; the match to TRBD2 covers 11 bases. V was pared by 0 bases and J by 4 bases, with 8 bases of the junction left unmatched. This CDR3 has 17 residues. From germline, CDR1 is MGHRA and CDR2 YSYEKL. CDR3 in DNA: TGCGCCAGCAGCCAAGAGGGGGTAGCGGGAGGGTTATACGAGCAGTACTTC. It is translated as CASSQEGVAGGLYEQYF.

This clone was seen only a few times. The rearrangement joins TRBV7-8 to TRBJ2-3, with D possibly TRBD2 on 5 matching bases. The CDR3 is 15 amino acids. Germline lookup yields CDR1 SGHVS and CDR2 FQNEAQ. Deletions cut 0 bases from V and 3 bases from J, with 10 bases between. The CDR3 loop is CASSLASGMTDTQYF. The DNA of the CDR3 is TGTGCCAGCAGCTTAGCGTCGGGGATGACAGATACGCAGTATTTT.

CDR3: CASSEGLSYEQYF. The CDR3 bases are TGTGCCAGCAGTGAGGGACTTTCCTACGAGCAGTACTTC. The V gene is TRBV11-3, the J gene TRBJ2-7, with D maybe TRBD2 (6 bases). Germline lookup yields CDR1 SGHNT and CDR2 YENEEA. V was pared by 6 bases and J by 1 base, with 10 bases between. The CDR3 runs 13 residues. The complete variable domain, with remaining parts taken from reference TRBV11-3 and TRBJ2-7, reads EAGVVQSPRYKIIEKKQPVAFWCNPISGHNTLYWYLQNLGQGPELLIRYENEEAVDDSQLPKDRFSAERLKGVDSTLKIQPAELGDSAVYLCASSEGLSYEQYFGPGTRLTVT.

The V call is TRBV10-3, the J call TRBJ2-5, with D tentatively TRBD1 or TRBD2 (5 bases each). The CDR3 runs 15 residues. The V gene's germline CDR1 is ENHRY and CDR2 SYGVKD. V was cut by 3 bases and J by 9 bases, with 20 bases left in between. CDR3 sequence: CAISDEGLTGLAQYF. The CDR3 DNA is TGTGCCATCAGTGATGAGGGGTTGACTGGGTTGGCCCAGTACTTC.

The V gene is TRBV27, the J gene TRBJ1-4; D possibly corresponds to TRBD1 (5 bases). Trimming pared 3 bases from V and 4 bases from J, leaving 9 bases between. Per germline, CDR1 MNHEY and CDR2 SMNVEV (reference sequence). The CDR3 length is 14 residues. This CDR3 is CASSLGPLNEKLFF. For the CDR3, the DNA is TGTGCCAGCAGTTTGGGACCGCTTAATGAAAAACTGTTTTTT. Drawing the rest from reference TRBV27 and TRBJ1-4, the complete variable domain is EAQVTQNPRYLITVTGKKLTVTCSQNMNHEYMSWYRQDPGLGLRQIYYSMNVEVTDKGDVPEGYKVSRKEKRNFPLILESPSPNQTSLYFCASSLGPLNEKLFFGSGTQLSVL.

The CDR3 sequence: CASSWDLYNEQFF. The DNA of the CDR3 is TGTGCCAGCAGTTGGGACTTGTACAATGAGCAGTTCTTC. This chain connects TRBV27 to TRBJ2-1; perhaps TRBD2 as D (6 bases). V lost 4 bases and J lost 4, with 8 bases in between. The CDR3 spans 13 residues. Germline V gene data show CDR1 as MNHEY and CDR2 as SMNVEV (reference sequence).

Only a few counts were recorded for this clone. The chain employs TRBV6-6 and TRBJ2-7; D not resolved. Germline CDR1 MNHNY, CDR2 SVGAGI (reference sequence). Trimming pared 4 bases from V and 0 bases from J, leaving 13 bases between. CDR3 length: 15 amino acids. The CDR3 loop is CASSLTRTSSYEQYF. CDR3 nucleotides: TGTGCCAGCAGTTTGACTCGGACGAGCTCCTACGAGCAGTACTTC.

The chain employs TRBV6-5 and TRBJ2-7, with 7 bases aligning to TRBD1. This CDR3 has 15 residues. Per the germline V gene, CDR1 is MNHEY and CDR2 is SVGAGI. V dropped 5 bases and J dropped 1; count of bases not matched to a gene: 8. The DNA for the CDR3 is TGTGCCAGCAGTCCCCTACCGACAGGGTCCTACGAGCAGTACTTC. Its translation: CASSPLPTGSYEQYF.

This clone ranks as medium-sized. The chain recombines TRBV19 with TRBJ2-2, with no clear D. V lost 7 bases to trimming and J lost 7 bases, with 4 bases between them. Germline CDR1 and CDR2: LNHDA and SQIVND (reference sequence). The CDR3 consists of 10 residues. CDR3 residues: CASNNGELFF. CDR3 bases: TGTGCCAGTAATAACGGGGAGCTGTTTTTT.

J is TRBJ2-7 and V is TRBV27; weak D call: TRBD2 (6 bases). Between the trimmed V and J ends, which lost 2 bases and 5 bases, there was a span of 10 bases. Germline V lookup: CDR1 MNHEY, CDR2 SMNVEV (reference sequence). The CDR3 totals 13 residues. For the CDR3, the DNA is TGTGCCAGCAGTTTAAGCGGGTTCCACGAGCAGTACTTC. It translates to CASSLSGFHEQYF.

A few counts support this clone. V is TRBV7-6 and J is TRBJ2-3; D gene unclear. The ends were cut back, 6 bases at V and 2 bases at J, with 6 bases in the middle. Per germline, CDR1 SGHVS and CDR2 FNYEAQ. This CDR3 has 12 amino acids. The CDR3 region is CASRLITDTQYF. In DNA, the CDR3 is TGTGCCAGCAGACTCATCACAGATACGCAGTATTTT.

This clone has more than one count but fewer than ten. The rearrangement links TRBV28 to TRBJ2-7; no firm D call. The V and J ends lost 1 base and 0 bases respectively, with 7 bases between them. CDR3 length: 14 amino acids. Germline V CDR1 and CDR2: MDHEN, SYDVKM. CDR3 sequence reads: CASSLSADSYEQYF. The CDR3 DNA follows: TGTGCCAGCAGTTTATCAGCCGACTCCTACGAGCAGTACTTC.

The chain combines TRBV6-1 with TRBJ2-1, with D hard to call. The CDR3 consists of 14 residues. In germline, CDR1 is MNHNS, CDR2 SASEGT. The V end lost 8 bases, the J end lost 0 bases, and 11 bases lay between the germline ends. This CDR3 reads CASAKTASYNEQFF. DNA for the CDR3: TGTGCCAGCGCGAAGACGGCCTCCTACAATGAGCAGTTCTTC.

V and J are TRBV4-1 and TRBJ2-7; D is ambiguous. V was pared by 2 bases and J by 4 bases, with 9 bases between. This CDR3 has 13 residues. In germline, CDR1 is MGHRA, CDR2 YSYEKL. CDR3 bases: TGCGCCAGCAGCCAACACACGGCATACGAGCAGTACTTC. Protein product: CASSQHTAYEQYF.

This rearrangement joins TRBV5-1 to TRBJ2-7; a weak D match, TRBD1 (6 bases). Germline CDR1 SGHRS, CDR2 YFSETQ. This CDR3 spans 13 amino acids. Trimming took off 2 bases at V and 2 bases at J, with 8 bases between the two ends. CDR3 region: CASSFGQPYEQYF. The CDR3 DNA is TGCGCCAGCAGCTTTGGACAGCCCTACGAGCAGTACTTC.

A few counts support this clone. The V and J genes are TRBV27 and TRBJ2-7, with 8 bases lining up with TRBD1. J lost 3 bases, V lost 6 bases, and 4 bases had no gene match. The CDR3 has 13 amino acids. CDR1 is MNHEY, CDR2 SMNVEV, per germline (reference sequence). CDR3 region: CASRPGGGYEQYF. Written as DNA, the CDR3 is TGTGCCAGCAGGCCAGGGGGCGGCTACGAGCAGTACTTC.

This clone showed up just a few times. The chain couples TRBV4-1 to TRBJ2-3; D is possibly TRBD1 or TRBD2 (5 bases each). Germline CDR1 and CDR2: MGHRA and YSYEKL. This CDR3 spans 16 amino acids. With 6 bases removed from V and 1 base from J, the gap between germline ends came to 17 bases. This CDR3 reads CASSPFPSGRTDTQYF. The CDR3, as DNA: TGCGCCAGCAGTCCCTTTCCCTCGGGGCGCACAGATACGCAGTATTTT.

This clone is medium-sized in the sample. The chain links TRBV5-1 to TRBJ1-4; 12 nucleotides align to TRBD1. In germline, CDR1 is SGHRS, CDR2 YFSETQ. The trim removed 2 bases at V and 9 bases at J, leaving 5 bases unmatched. This CDR3 has 15 residues. CDR3 bases: TGCGCCAGCAGCTTAGGGACAGGGGGCGGACAAAAACTGTTTTTT. It translates to CASSLGTGGGQKLFF.

This clone showed up just once. This chain joins TRBV7-6 and TRBJ2-1; tentative D call: TRBD2 (7 bases). This CDR3 contains 18 residues. Trimming removed 2 bases at V and 3 bases at J, with 20 bases between. Germline loops: CDR1 SGHVS, CDR2 FNYEAQ. The CDR3 reads CASSLWGGNREGYNEQFF. DNA for the CDR3: TGTGCCAGCAGCTTATGGGGGGGGAACAGGGAAGGCTACAATGAGCAGTTCTTC.